The present entry profiles one T cell receptor (beta chain) with its context. Its antigen remains unidentified. The time point was: baseline, week 1 (first vaccination visit). Treatment: pre-vaccination baseline after standard-of-care therapy. Germline V CDR1 and CDR2: KGHSH, LQKENI. V lost 2 bases to trimming and J lost 7 bases; unmatched junction nucleotides: 6. The CDR3 runs to 15 residues. These data belong to a study of a mutant IDH1 vaccine in newly diagnosed glioma. General study results and limits: Researchers report vaccine-induced immune responses in less than 95% of patients.

Here immunoSEQ multiplex PCR was the method, and the copy in TCRdb shows in-frame clones only, minus some. The table shows around 82,000 clones, with about 80% occurring only once. The V gene is TRBV18, the J gene TRBJ1-5, with 9 bases aligning to TRBD1. The source was PBMCs, collected from a glioma patient treated with radiotherapy, temozolomide or both. This receptor was obtained from a man aged 35-49 years with glioma. Some clones in this sample may be carry-over from other donors' samples. The CDR3, as DNA: TGTGCCAGCTCACCAGGGGACAGGGCATGGCAGCCCCAGCATTTT. Translated: CASSPGDRAWQPQHF. Looking up the rest from reference TRBV18 and TRBJ1-5 gives the full variable domain: NAGVMQNPRHLVRRRGQEARLRCSPMKGHSHVYWYRQLPEEGLKFMVYLQKENIIDESGMPKERFSAEFPKEGPSILRIQQVVRGDSAAYFCASSPGDRAWQPQHFGDGTRLSIL.